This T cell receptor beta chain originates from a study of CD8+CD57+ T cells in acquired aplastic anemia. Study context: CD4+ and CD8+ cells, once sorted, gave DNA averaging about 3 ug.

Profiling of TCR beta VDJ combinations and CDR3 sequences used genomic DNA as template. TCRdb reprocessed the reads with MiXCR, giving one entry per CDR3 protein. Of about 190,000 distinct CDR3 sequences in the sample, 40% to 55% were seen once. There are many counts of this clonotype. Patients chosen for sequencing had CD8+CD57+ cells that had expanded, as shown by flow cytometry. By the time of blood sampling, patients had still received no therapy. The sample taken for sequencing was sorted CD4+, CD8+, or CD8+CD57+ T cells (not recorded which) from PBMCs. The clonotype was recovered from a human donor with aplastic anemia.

The CDR3 sequence is CASSRTGLAWETQYF. Here the CDR3 DNA reads TGTGCCAGCAGTAGAACGGGACTAGCGTGGGAGACCCAGTACTTC. The V and J genes are TRBV12-3 or TRBV12-4 and TRBJ2-5; TRBD2 matches at 10 bases. CDR3 size: 15 residues. Germline trimming cut 5 bases from V and 5 bases from J; bases unmatched to any gene: 8.